The rows below give T cell receptor beta chains drawn from one sample of a study of OX40 agonist ivuxolimab in advanced cancers. Libraries were prepared by immunoSEQ multiplex PCR; TCRdb keeps only in-frame clonotypes and omits some of them. Of tens of thousands of clones detected, approximately 91% appear once; the ten largest clones hold approximately 19%. This specimen consisted of CD4+ or CD8+ T cells sorted from blood, obtained in a trial of the OX40 agonist ivuxolimab. The receptor source for this set is an adult with an advanced solid tumor such as melanoma, head and neck, liver or kidney cancer. CDR3s include the opening cysteine and the closing phenylalanine or tryptophan. A D gene is named only where the DNA matches it firmly. Rows may omit the clone size; those that give it use once, few, many or a size class.

clone size: -; J gene: TRBJ2-6; V gene: TRBV9; D gene: -; CDR3 length: 18; CDR3 DNA: TGTGCCAGCAGCGTAGAAGACAGGCCCTATTCGGGGGCCAACGTCCTGACTTTC; CDR3 protein: CASSVEDRPYSGANVLTF
clone size: -; J gene: TRBJ2-3; V gene: TRBV7-9; D gene: -; CDR3 length: 14; CDR3 DNA: TGTGCCAGCAGCTTAGTAGGGAGCGCAGATACGCAGTATTTT; CDR3 protein: CASSLVGSADTQYF
clone size: -; J gene: TRBJ1-3; V gene: TRBV6-5; D gene: -; CDR3 length: 15; CDR3 DNA: TGTGCCAGCAGCACGGACGGGACCTCTGGAAACACCATATATTTT; CDR3 protein: CASSTDGTSGNTIYF
clone size: -; J gene: TRBJ1-1; V gene: TRBV27; D gene: -; CDR3 length: 13; CDR3 DNA: TGTGCCAGCAGTTTAGGCGCGCGGACTGAAGCTTTCTTT; CDR3 protein: CASSLGARTEAFF
clone size: -; J gene: TRBJ2-7; V gene: TRBV7-7; D gene: TRBD1; CDR3 length: 13; CDR3 DNA: TGTGCCAGCAGCTTTGACAGGGCAAGCGAGCAGTACTTC; CDR3 protein: CASSFDRASEQYF
clone size: -; J gene: TRBJ2-7; V gene: TRBV7-6; D gene: TRBD1; CDR3 length: 12; CDR3 DNA: TGTGCCAGCAGTAAAGGGGGCGGCGAGCAGTACTTC; CDR3 protein: CASSKGGGEQYF
clone size: once; J gene: TRBJ1-4; V gene: TRBV30; D gene: TRBD1; CDR3 length: 14; CDR3 DNA: TGTGCCTGGAGTGGGACAGGGGAAGTTGAAAAACTGTTTTTT; CDR3 protein: CAWSGTGEVEKLFF
clone size: -; J gene: TRBJ2-5; V gene: TRBV27; D gene: -; CDR3 length: 14; CDR3 DNA: TGTGCCAGCAGTTTGGGATGGGGAGGAGAGACCCAGTACTTC; CDR3 protein: CASSLGWGGETQYF
clone size: -; J gene: TRBJ1-1; V gene: TRBV4-1; D gene: -; CDR3 length: 12; CDR3 DNA: TGCGCCAGCAGCCTTGGGAACACTGAAGCTTTCTTT; CDR3 protein: CASSLGNTEAFF
clone size: -; J gene: TRBJ2-1; V gene: TRBV15; D gene: -; CDR3 length: 16; CDR3 DNA: TGTGCCACCAGCAGAGATCTAAGGACAGCATACAATGAGCAGTTCTTC; CDR3 protein: CATSRDLRTAYNEQFF
clone size: -; J gene: TRBJ2-5; V gene: TRBV7-9; D gene: TRBD1; CDR3 length: 15; CDR3 DNA: TGTGCCGGCAGGGATCTGGGACAGTATCAAGAGACCCAGTACTTC; CDR3 protein: CAGRDLGQYQETQYF
clone size: -; J gene: TRBJ1-4; V gene: TRBV11-3; D gene: -; CDR3 length: 15; CDR3 DNA: TGTGCCAGCAGCTTAGGGTACAGGGAGGGTGAAAAACTGTTTTTT; CDR3 protein: CASSLGYREGEKLFF
clone size: -; J gene: TRBJ2-7; V gene: TRBV28; D gene: -; CDR3 length: 16; CDR3 DNA: TGTGCCAGCAGTACCCTTCGGAACCTTGGATCCTACGAGCAGTACTTC; CDR3 protein: CASSTLRNLGSYEQYF
clone size: -; J gene: TRBJ2-5; V gene: TRBV5-6; D gene: -; CDR3 length: 13; CDR3 DNA: TGTGCCAGCAGCCTGGAGGCGTGGGAGACCCAGTACTTC; CDR3 protein: CASSLEAWETQYF
clone size: -; J gene: TRBJ1-6; V gene: TRBV7-9; D gene: TRBD1; CDR3 length: 19; CDR3 DNA: TGTGCCAGCAGGCGTATCAACCCGGGACAGAGCTCCTATAATTCACCCCTCCACTTT; CDR3 protein: CASRRINPGQSSYNSPLHF
clone size: -; J gene: TRBJ1-5; V gene: TRBV19; D gene: -; CDR3 length: 15; CDR3 DNA: TGTGCCAGTAGTATAGGAGTTTTCGGGGATCAGCCCCAGCATTTT; CDR3 protein: CASSIGVFGDQPQHF
clone size: -; J gene: TRBJ1-1; V gene: TRBV6-5; D gene: -; CDR3 length: 14; CDR3 DNA: TGTGCCAGCAGTCCCGGGGCCTTGAACACTGAAGCTTTCTTT; CDR3 protein: CASSPGALNTEAFF
clone size: medium-sized; J gene: TRBJ2-3; V gene: TRBV5-4; D gene: TRBD2; CDR3 length: 16; CDR3 DNA: TGTGCCAGCAGCCCGTGGGATAGCGGGGGCACAGATACGCAGTATTTT; CDR3 protein: CASSPWDSGGTDTQYF
clone size: -; J gene: TRBJ1-2; V gene: TRBV5-1; D gene: -; CDR3 length: 14; CDR3 DNA: TGCGCCAGCAGCTGGTCGGACACTGAGTATGGCTACACCTTC; CDR3 protein: CASSWSDTEYGYTF
clone size: -; J gene: TRBJ2-5; V gene: TRBV4-1; D gene: TRBD1; CDR3 length: 14; CDR3 DNA: TGCGCCAGCAGCCTTGACAGGGGATGGGAGACCCAGTACTTC; CDR3 protein: CASSLDRGWETQYF
clone size: -; J gene: TRBJ1-4; V gene: TRBV19; D gene: -; CDR3 length: 14; CDR3 DNA: TGTGCCAGTACCCACAGGGCAACTAATGAAAAACTGTTTTTT; CDR3 protein: CASTHRATNEKLFF
clone size: -; J gene: TRBJ2-2; V gene: TRBV9; D gene: -; CDR3 length: 13; CDR3 DNA: TGTGCCAGCAGCGAGAGAAACACCGGGGAGCTGTTTTTT; CDR3 protein: CASSERNTGELFF
clone size: -; J gene: TRBJ2-3; V gene: TRBV11-2; D gene: TRBD2; CDR3 length: 16; CDR3 DNA: TGTGCCAGCAGCTTAGTTCCCCGGGGGGGCACAGATACGCAGTATTTT; CDR3 protein: CASSLVPRGGTDTQYF
clone size: -; J gene: TRBJ2-1; V gene: TRBV6-5; D gene: TRBD2; CDR3 length: 16; CDR3 DNA: TGTGCCAGCAGTTTCCCGGGACTAGCGGGGGGAAATGAGCAGTTCTTC; CDR3 protein: CASSFPGLAGGNEQFF
clone size: -; J gene: TRBJ2-2; V gene: TRBV27; D gene: -; CDR3 length: 11; CDR3 DNA: TGTGCCAGCATCTGGGGGGGGGAGCTGTTTTTT; CDR3 protein: CASIWGGELFF
clone size: -; J gene: TRBJ1-1; V gene: TRBV7-9; D gene: -; CDR3 length: 15; CDR3 DNA: TGTGCCAGCAGCTCCCCTAGGTTGGGGATCCTTGAAGCTTTCTTT; CDR3 protein: CASSSPRLGILEAFF
clone size: -; J gene: TRBJ1-2; V gene: TRBV6-1; D gene: TRBD1; CDR3 length: 13; CDR3 DNA: TGTGCCACTTGGGACAGGGCGGACTATGGCTACACCTTC; CDR3 protein: CATWDRADYGYTF
clone size: -; J gene: TRBJ2-7; V gene: TRBV4-1; D gene: -; CDR3 length: 13; CDR3 DNA: TGCGCCAGCAGCCATACAGACTCCTACGAGCAGTACTTC; CDR3 protein: CASSHTDSYEQYF
clone size: -; J gene: TRBJ2-7; V gene: TRBV2; D gene: -; CDR3 length: 17; CDR3 DNA: TGTGCCAGCAGTGAAGAGTTCGGGGGCCCCCCACCCTACGAGCAGTACTTC; CDR3 protein: CASSEEFGGPPPYEQYF
clone size: -; J gene: TRBJ2-1; V gene: TRBV6-5; D gene: -; CDR3 length: 14; CDR3 DNA: TGTGCCAGCAGTTACGGAACAGGGTGGAATGAGCAGTTCTTC; CDR3 protein: CASSYGTGWNEQFF
clone size: -; J gene: TRBJ1-2; V gene: TRBV29-1; D gene: TRBD1; CDR3 length: 20; CDR3 DNA: TGCAGCGTTGAAGATGAAGTTACCGGGACAGGGGGCGAAGAGAACTATGGCTACACCTTC; CDR3 protein: CSVEDEVTGTGGEENYGYTF
clone size: once; J gene: TRBJ2-1; V gene: TRBV27; D gene: -; CDR3 length: 13; CDR3 DNA: TGTGCCAGCAGTTTCGGGTCCTACAATGAGCAGTTCTTC; CDR3 protein: CASSFGSYNEQFF
clone size: -; J gene: TRBJ1-4; V gene: TRBV19; D gene: -; CDR3 length: 14; CDR3 DNA: TGTGCCAGTACCCTCGGGGGATTTGGAGAAAAACTGTTTTTT; CDR3 protein: CASTLGGFGEKLFF
clone size: -; J gene: TRBJ2-1; V gene: TRBV25-1; D gene: -; CDR3 length: 15; CDR3 DNA: TGTGCCAGCACTGGGCAGAATAAACCCTACAATGAGCAGTTCTTC; CDR3 protein: CASTGQNKPYNEQFF
clone size: -; J gene: TRBJ2-7; V gene: TRBV4-1; D gene: TRBD2; CDR3 length: 17; CDR3 DNA: TGCGCCAGCAGCCAAGATCTGAGCGGGGCCACATTCTACGAGCAGTACTTC; CDR3 protein: CASSQDLSGATFYEQYF
clone size: -; J gene: TRBJ2-4; V gene: TRBV6-1; D gene: -; CDR3 length: 13; CDR3 DNA: TGTGCCAGCAGTGACCGCCGACAGGCCGTCTGGTACTTC; CDR3 protein: CASSDRRQAVWYF
clone size: once; J gene: TRBJ1-1; V gene: TRBV4-1; D gene: -; CDR3 length: 15; CDR3 DNA: TGCGCCAGCAGCCAAGATGGGTCTTCTTACACTGAAGCTTTCTTT; CDR3 protein: CASSQDGSSYTEAFF
clone size: -; J gene: TRBJ2-7; V gene: TRBV9; D gene: TRBD1; CDR3 length: 14; CDR3 DNA: TGTGCCAGCAGCGCCGGGACAGGGGGCCACGAGCAGTACTTC; CDR3 protein: CASSAGTGGHEQYF
clone size: -; J gene: TRBJ1-2; V gene: TRBV2; D gene: TRBD1; CDR3 length: 13; CDR3 DNA: TGTGCCAGCAGCACGGGGACAGAGAATGGCTACACCTTC; CDR3 protein: CASSTGTENGYTF
clone size: -; J gene: TRBJ2-2; V gene: TRBV4-1; D gene: TRBD1; CDR3 length: 16; CDR3 DNA: TGCGCCAGCAGCCCCGAACAGGGGGCGCGGAGCTGGGAGCTGTTTTTT; CDR3 protein: CASSPEQGARSWELFF
clone size: -; J gene: TRBJ1-6; V gene: TRBV7-9; D gene: -; CDR3 length: 13; CDR3 DNA: TGTGCCAGCAGCTTAGATCCGGAAACACCCCTCCACTTT; CDR3 protein: CASSLDPETPLHF
clone size: -; J gene: TRBJ1-5; V gene: TRBV27; D gene: -; CDR3 length: 14; CDR3 DNA: TGTGCCAGCAGTTTTCACGCAGGATACCAGCCCCAGCATTTT; CDR3 protein: CASSFHAGYQPQHF
clone size: once; J gene: TRBJ1-4; V gene: TRBV13; D gene: -; CDR3 length: 14; CDR3 DNA: TGTGCCAGCAGCCCGGCGGGGGGGGATGAAAAACTGTTTTTT; CDR3 protein: CASSPAGGDEKLFF
clone size: -; J gene: TRBJ2-1; V gene: TRBV11-2; D gene: TRBD2; CDR3 length: 14; CDR3 DNA: TGTGCCAGCGGCAGGCTAGCGGGGGGCCATGAGCAGTTCTTC; CDR3 protein: CASGRLAGGHEQFF
clone size: -; J gene: TRBJ1-1; V gene: TRBV14; D gene: -; CDR3 length: 14; CDR3 DNA: TGTGCCAGCAGCCAAGTGGGTGGGAACACTGAAGCTTTCTTT; CDR3 protein: CASSQVGGNTEAFF